This T cell receptor (beta chain) comes out of a study of T cell repertoires in cytomegalovirus infection. About the study: Well-studied HLA-B-restricted CMV epitopes were used in the study alongside recently identified HLA-C-restricted ones. Public TCR beta signatures were indicative of both CMV infection and a matching HLA type. Study-level results: Cumulative public TCR beta family frequency identified CMV carriers with the relevant HLA. Clonotypes of TCR beta that were HLA-C-restricted and CMV-specific dominated the ex vivo response.

This CDR3 has 13 residues. V lost 6 bases to trimming and J lost 3 bases; unmatched junction nucleotides: 2. Germline V lookup: CDR1 SNHLY, CDR2 FYNNEI. TCRdb analysed the reads with MiXCR anew, one entry per CDR3 protein. Among 830,000 or so distinct CDR3 sequences, approximately 32% were seen once, and the ten largest hold under 15%. This clonotype showed up many times. As yet, its antigen is unknown. The chain is built from TRBV2 and TRBJ1-2; TRBD1 agrees at 9 bases. The source was cultured CD8+ T cells from PBMCs, collected from culture after CMV antigen stimulation. The clonotype was recovered from a human donor in good health (CMV status not recorded). Some clones in this sample may be carry-over from other donors' samples. The CDR3 here is CASRDRGYYGYTF. In DNA form, the CDR3 reads TGTGCCAGCAGGGACAGGGGATACTATGGCTACACCTTC.